Listed below are T cell receptor beta chains from one sample, sequenced in a study of cytomegalovirus exposure and HLA in healthy donors. Data came from immunoSEQ multiplex PCR; TCRdb stores just in-frame clones and leaves some out. The sample has over 65,000 clones. The sample was PBMCs. The receptor source for this set is a woman younger than 45 in good health and CMV-seronegative. CDR3s include the opening cysteine and the closing phenylalanine or tryptophan. The D gene is left open where the match is weak.

D	V	J	DNA	CDR3
-	TRBV4-1	TRBJ1-1	TGCGCCAGCAGCCAAGGAGGGTGGGACACTGAAGCTTTCTTT	CASSQGGWDTEAFF
-	TRBV6-6	TRBJ1-4	TGTGCCAGCAGTCCTCAGGGTGCAACTAATGAAAAACTGTTTTTT	CASSPQGATNEKLFF
-	TRBV19	TRBJ1-1	TGTGCCAGTAGTTCAGGGGTGAACACTGAAGCTTTCTTT	CASSSGVNTEAFF
-	TRBV6-1	TRBJ1-2	TGTGCCACCAAATTGGGACAATATGGCTACACCTTC	CATKLGQYGYTF
TRBD2	TRBV5-1	TRBJ2-1	TGCGCCAGCAGCGCCGGGGGGGGTAATGAGCAGTTCTTC	CASSAGGGNEQFF
-	TRBV7-8	TRBJ1-1	TGTGCCAGCAGCTTAGGGGTGGGAGCTGAAGCTTTCTTT	CASSLGVGAEAFF
TRBD2	TRBV2	TRBJ2-7	TGTGCCAGCACCGGACTAGCGGATCCTTACGAGCAGTACTTC	CASTGLADPYEQYF
TRBD2	TRBV10-3	TRBJ2-7	TGTGCCATCAGTCCCGGGACTAGCGTTTACGAGCAGTACTTC	CAISPGTSVYEQYF
-	TRBV15	TRBJ1-1	TGTGCCACCAGCAGAGAAGAGGGAAAGGACACTGAAGCTTTCTTT	CATSREEGKDTEAFF
TRBD1	TRBV30	TRBJ1-1	TGTGCCTGGGACAGGGGGGGTACGAGTACTGAAGATTTCTTT	CAWDRGGTSTEDFF
TRBD2	TRBV6-5	TRBJ2-1	TGTGCCAGCAGGGCTAGCGGGGCTTCCGACAATGAGCAGTTCTTC	CASRASGASDNEQFF
TRBD2	TRBV19	TRBJ2-3	TGTGCCAGTAGTCCTAGCGGGAGGGGCGATACGCAGTATTTT	CASSPSGRGDTQYF
-	TRBV2	TRBJ1-1	TGTGCCAGCAGGAGGAACGCTGAAGCTTTCTTT	CASRRNAEAFF
-	TRBV6-5	TRBJ1-2	TGTGCCAGCAGTTACTCCTGGACAGACGAAAACTATGGCTACACCTTC	CASSYSWTDENYGYTF
-	TRBV29-1	TRBJ2-7	TGCAGCGCTCGGGACAACCTTTACGAGCAGTACTTC	CSARDNLYEQYF
TRBD1	TRBV5-4	TRBJ1-1	TGTGCCAGCAGCCCAGGACAGGGGGCTTTGAACACTGAAGCTTTCTTT	CASSPGQGALNTEAFF
TRBD1	TRBV7-6	TRBJ2-5	TGTGCCAGCAGCCATGACAGGGGGCAAGAGACCCAGTACTTC	CASSHDRGQETQYF
TRBD1	TRBV19	TRBJ2-1	TGTGCCTCGACAGGGGAGTACAATGAGCAGTTCTTC	CASTGEYNEQFF
TRBD1	TRBV6-6	TRBJ2-7	TGTGCCAGCAGTCTGCCCCTAGGACAGGCACGCGAGCAGTACTTC	CASSLPLGQAREQYF
TRBD2	TRBV11-2	TRBJ2-5	TGTGCCAGCAGACTTACAGCGGGGTATGAGACCCAGTACTTC	CASRLTAGYETQYF
-	TRBV5-1	TRBJ2-1	TGCGCCAGCAGCTCCGGGACACAAACCTACAATGAGCAGTTCTTC	CASSSGTQTYNEQFF
TRBD1	TRBV5-1	TRBJ1-6	TGCGCCAGCAGCTTGGAGGGGACAGGGGCTTCACCCCTCCACTTT	CASSLEGTGASPLHF
TRBD2	TRBV7-9	TRBJ2-1	TGTGCCAGCCGGAGGACTAGCGGGGGGCTTCACAATGAGCAGTTCTTC	CASRRTSGGLHNEQFF
-	TRBV6-1	TRBJ2-7	TGTGCCAGCAGACGTAGTACCTACGAGCAGTACTTC	CASRRSTYEQYF
TRBD1	TRBV28	TRBJ2-1	TGTGCCAGCGGCGGGACAGGGGGACTGAATGAGCAGTTCTTC	CASGGTGGLNEQFF
-	TRBV5-1	TRBJ1-1	TGCGCCAGCAGCCCACATCTACAAGACATGAACACTGAAGCTTTCTTT	CASSPHLQDMNTEAFF
TRBD2	TRBV5-4	TRBJ2-7	TGTGCCAGCAGCTTGTATGGGAGGGATACCTACGAGCAGTACTTC	CASSLYGRDTYEQYF
-	TRBV25-1	TRBJ1-2	TGTGCCAGCAGTGCGGCGGGGGCTAACTATGGCTACACCTTC	CASSAAGANYGYTF
-	TRBV18	TRBJ2-5	TGTGCCAGCTCACCACGGGCAGTCAAAGAGACCCAGTACTTC	CASSPRAVKETQYF
TRBD1	TRBV5-1	TRBJ2-7	TGCGCCAGCAGCGTGACAGGGGGCATCTACGAGCAGTACTTC	CASSVTGGIYEQYF
-	TRBV6-6	TRBJ2-7	TGTGCCAGCAGTGATTTCCGGGGCTACGAGCAGTACTTC	CASSDFRGYEQYF
-	TRBV18	TRBJ1-1	TGTGCCAGCTCGCGCAGGGGCGGCACTGAAGCTTTCTTT	CASSRRGGTEAFF
TRBD2	TRBV30	TRBJ2-5	TGTGCCTGGAGTAACGTAGCGGGGCTAGAGACCCAGTACTTC	CAWSNVAGLETQYF
TRBD1	TRBV18	TRBJ2-2	TGCGCACAGGGGGAAGACACCGGGGAGCTGTTTTTT	CAQGEDTGELFF
TRBD1	TRBV5-1	TRBJ1-1	TGCGCCAGCAGCTTATTTGGAGGGGGCGAAGCTTTCTTT	CASSLFGGGEAFF
-	TRBV30	TRBJ1-2	TGTGCCTGGAGTACGGGAGCAGGCGGCTACACCTTC	CAWSTGAGGYTF
TRBD1	TRBV19	TRBJ2-7	TGTGCCAGTAGTATTTCGCAGGGGGCTCTCTACGAGCAGTACTTC	CASSISQGALYEQYF
-	TRBV5-6	TRBJ2-2	TGTGCCAGCAGCTTCAAGACATGGGCCTCCGGGGAGCTGTTTTTT	CASSFKTWASGELFF
-	TRBV2	TRBJ2-1	TGTGCCAGCAGTCCCGGTCAAAAGCAGTTCTTC	CASSPGQKQFF
TRBD2	TRBV6-6	TRBJ2-1	TGTGCCAGCAGTTACCAGACTAGCGGGAGTCATGAGCAGTTCTTC	CASSYQTSGSHEQFF